Included here is one TCR beta chain sequence, with context. TCR beta CDR3 regions were amplified from RNA. The study used the HTBI primer set for a first-round RT-PCR of the TCR CDR3. TCRdb reanalysed the multiplex PCR reads using MiXCR and keeps one entry per CDR3 protein. The sample lists just over 550,000 distinct CDR3 sequences, around 46% seen once, with approximately 8.2% in the top ten. The record originates from a study of T cells in Graves' hyperthyroidism and ophthalmopathy. The CDR3 sequence is 10 residues long. Trimming stripped 7 bases from V and 4 bases from J, with 7 bases between. CDR1 is SQVTM, CDR2 ANQGSEA, per germline.

Sequenced sample: peripheral blood or thyroid tissue (not recorded which). The chain employs TRBV29-1 and TRBJ2-5, with D unresolved. This receptor was obtained from a young woman with Graves' hyperthyroidism. CDR3: CSGRGETQYF. CDR3 sequence (DNA): TGCAGCGGGAGAGGAGAGACCCAGTACTTC.